A selection of T cell receptor beta chains follows, all from one sample in a study of blood T cell repertoires in COVID-19. Clones were read by immunoSEQ multiplex PCR, and TCRdb kept only the in-frame ones, dropping some. The sample shows over 300,000 clones, 83% of them seen only once. Sequencing was performed on peripheral blood. The source of these receptors is a woman aged 45 to 65 with acute or convalescent COVID-19. Both conserved end residues are part of each CDR3. Each record gives: CDR3 protein, CDR3 DNA, CDR3 length, V gene, J gene, D gene, clone size. D genes are given only for firm matches. Part of the rows lack a size; the others show once, few, many or a class for expanded clones.

cdr3_aa: CASSSGTGTFYGYTF
cdr3_nt: TGTGCCAGCAGCTCTGGGACAGGGACCTTCTATGGCTACACCTTC
cdr3_length: 15
v_call: TRBV5-5
j_call: TRBJ1-2
d_call: TRBD1
clone_size: NA

cdr3_aa: CASSLGGAIGNEQFF
cdr3_nt: TGTGCCAGCAGTTTAGGGGGGGCCATCGGCAATGAGCAGTTCTTC
cdr3_length: 15
v_call: TRBV6-5
j_call: TRBJ2-1
d_call: NA
clone_size: NA

cdr3_aa: CARSPLRGWDEKLFF
cdr3_nt: TGTGCCAGAAGCCCCCTGAGAGGGTGGGATGAAAAACTGTTTTTT
cdr3_length: 15
v_call: TRBV5-3
j_call: TRBJ1-4
d_call: NA
clone_size: NA

cdr3_aa: CASSWDFGRGSTDTQYF
cdr3_nt: TGTGCCAGCAGTTGGGATTTTGGGCGGGGTAGCACAGATACGCAGTATTTT
cdr3_length: 17
v_call: TRBV6-2/TRBV6-3
j_call: TRBJ2-3
d_call: NA
clone_size: NA

cdr3_aa: CASTRPGQVLVGGTEAFF
cdr3_nt: TGTGCCAGCACAAGACCGGGACAGGTATTGGTGGGGGGCACTGAAGCTTTCTTT
cdr3_length: 18
v_call: TRBV7-2
j_call: TRBJ1-1
d_call: TRBD1
clone_size: NA

cdr3_aa: CASAERASTDTQYF
cdr3_nt: TGTGCCAGCGCGGAGCGGGCTAGCACAGATACGCAGTATTTT
cdr3_length: 14
v_call: TRBV7-3
j_call: TRBJ2-3
d_call: NA
clone_size: NA

cdr3_aa: CASSPTSGSSDEQFF
cdr3_nt: TGTGCCAGCAGCCCTACTAGCGGGAGTTCCGATGAGCAGTTCTTC
cdr3_length: 15
v_call: TRBV3-1/TRBV3-2
j_call: TRBJ2-1
d_call: TRBD2
clone_size: NA

cdr3_aa: CASSQSRDSYGYTF
cdr3_nt: TGTGCCAGCAGCCAATCGCGGGACAGCTATGGCTACACCTTC
cdr3_length: 14
v_call: TRBV16
j_call: TRBJ1-2
d_call: TRBD1
clone_size: NA

cdr3_aa: CASSLNRQGEAFF
cdr3_nt: TGTGCCAGCAGCTTGAATCGACAGGGGGAAGCTTTCTTT
cdr3_length: 13
v_call: TRBV11-2
j_call: TRBJ1-1
d_call: TRBD1
clone_size: NA

cdr3_aa: CASSPYEGAGESSETQYF
cdr3_nt: TGTGCCAGCAGCCCCTATGAAGGGGCGGGAGAGTCTTCGGAGACCCAGTACTTC
cdr3_length: 18
v_call: TRBV21-1
j_call: TRBJ2-5
d_call: NA
clone_size: NA

cdr3_aa: CSARQETQYF
cdr3_nt: TGCAGTGCCCGCCAAGAGACCCAGTACTTC
cdr3_length: 10
v_call: TRBV20-1
j_call: TRBJ2-5
d_call: NA
clone_size: NA

cdr3_aa: CASRPEEGAGSPLHF
cdr3_nt: TGTGCCAGCAGGCCGGAGGAGGGGGCTGGATCACCCCTCCACTTT
cdr3_length: 15
v_call: TRBV6-6
j_call: TRBJ1-6
d_call: TRBD1
clone_size: NA

cdr3_aa: CASSLQGGNTEAFF
cdr3_nt: TGTGCCAGCTCATTGCAAGGGGGGAACACTGAAGCTTTCTTT
cdr3_length: 14
v_call: TRBV18
j_call: TRBJ1-1
d_call: NA
clone_size: once

cdr3_aa: CASSWGVLGNTIYF
cdr3_nt: TGTGCCAGCAGTTGGGGGGTTCTAGGAAACACCATATATTTT
cdr3_length: 14
v_call: TRBV6-5
j_call: TRBJ1-3
d_call: NA
clone_size: NA

cdr3_aa: CASSVGLSNYGYTF
cdr3_nt: TGTGCCAGCAGCGTGGGACTTTCTAACTATGGCTACACCTTC
cdr3_length: 14
v_call: TRBV9
j_call: TRBJ1-2
d_call: NA
clone_size: NA

cdr3_aa: CATSPGTGNEQFF
cdr3_nt: TGTGCCACCAGCCCCGGTACGGGCAATGAGCAGTTCTTC
cdr3_length: 13
v_call: TRBV24-1
j_call: TRBJ2-1
d_call: NA
clone_size: NA

cdr3_aa: CASSHPPGGYTF
cdr3_nt: TGTGCCAGCAGCCACCCCCCGGGAGGCTACACCTTC
cdr3_length: 12
v_call: TRBV14
j_call: TRBJ1-2
d_call: NA
clone_size: NA

cdr3_aa: CASSSGLLGRDSPLHF
cdr3_nt: TGTGCCAGCAGCTCGGGACTCCTCGGTCGGGATTCACCCCTCCACTTT
cdr3_length: 16
v_call: TRBV27
j_call: TRBJ1-6
d_call: NA
clone_size: NA

cdr3_aa: CASSPRGGNGNTEAFF
cdr3_nt: TGTGCCAGCAGCCCGAGGGGGGGTAATGGGAACACTGAAGCTTTCTTT
cdr3_length: 16
v_call: TRBV3-1/TRBV3-2
j_call: TRBJ1-1
d_call: NA
clone_size: NA

cdr3_aa: CASITAGANYGYTF
cdr3_nt: TGCGCCAGCATAACGGCCGGGGCTAACTATGGCTACACCTTC
cdr3_length: 14
v_call: TRBV5-1
j_call: TRBJ1-2
d_call: NA
clone_size: NA

cdr3_aa: CASSPTPPRTHPNQPQHF
cdr3_nt: TGTGCCAGCAGTCCGACACCGCCACGCACCCATCCTAATCAGCCCCAGCATTTT
cdr3_length: 18
v_call: TRBV6-6
j_call: TRBJ1-5
d_call: NA
clone_size: NA

cdr3_aa: CASSPQGAMPGWPQHF
cdr3_nt: TGTGCCAGCAGTCCACAGGGGGCCATGCCGGGTTGGCCCCAGCATTTT
cdr3_length: 16
v_call: TRBV27
j_call: TRBJ1-5
d_call: TRBD1
clone_size: NA

cdr3_aa: CASSLTAGKETQYF
cdr3_nt: TGCGCCAGCAGCTTGACGGCGGGGAAAGAGACCCAGTACTTC
cdr3_length: 14
v_call: TRBV5-1
j_call: TRBJ2-5
d_call: NA
clone_size: NA

cdr3_aa: CSSSTGTDTQYF
cdr3_nt: TGCAGCTCCTCGACAGGGACAGATACGCAGTATTTT
cdr3_length: 12
v_call: TRBV29-1
j_call: TRBJ2-3
d_call: TRBD1
clone_size: NA

cdr3_aa: CASSLTGNSYNEQFF
cdr3_nt: TGTGCCAGCAGCTTAACAGGGAACTCCTACAATGAGCAGTTCTTC
cdr3_length: 15
v_call: TRBV7-2
j_call: TRBJ2-1
d_call: NA
clone_size: NA

cdr3_aa: CASSLAFSWELFF
cdr3_nt: TGTGCCAGCAGTTTGGCGTTTAGCTGGGAGCTGTTTTTT
cdr3_length: 13
v_call: TRBV28
j_call: TRBJ2-2
d_call: NA
clone_size: NA

cdr3_aa: CASSLDQNYGYTF
cdr3_nt: TGTGCCAGCAGCTTAGACCAGAACTATGGCTACACCTTC
cdr3_length: 13
v_call: TRBV7-6
j_call: TRBJ1-2
d_call: NA
clone_size: few

cdr3_aa: CASSLGASSSYNEQFF
cdr3_nt: TGTGCCAGCAGCTTGGGCGCCTCGAGCTCCTACAATGAGCAGTTCTTC
cdr3_length: 16
v_call: TRBV5-4
j_call: TRBJ2-1
d_call: NA
clone_size: NA

cdr3_aa: CASSVGVSSGNTIYF
cdr3_nt: TGTGCCAGCAGCGTAGGCGTAAGCTCTGGAAACACCATATATTTT
cdr3_length: 15
v_call: TRBV9
j_call: TRBJ1-3
d_call: NA
clone_size: once

cdr3_aa: CASSRFIGTSIERDTQYF
cdr3_nt: TGTGCCAGCAGCCGGTTTATTGGGACTAGCATAGAGAGAGATACGCAGTATTTT
cdr3_length: 18
v_call: TRBV7-9
j_call: TRBJ2-3
d_call: TRBD2
clone_size: NA

cdr3_aa: CASSNGGTSGMTDTQYF
cdr3_nt: TGTGCCAGCAGCAACGGGGGGACTAGCGGGATGACAGATACGCAGTATTTT
cdr3_length: 17
v_call: TRBV7-3
j_call: TRBJ2-3
d_call: TRBD2
clone_size: NA

cdr3_aa: CASSYRERGGRNEQFF
cdr3_nt: TGTGCCAGCAGTTACCGGGAACGGGGGGGCCGGAATGAGCAGTTCTTC
cdr3_length: 16
v_call: TRBV6-2/TRBV6-3
j_call: TRBJ2-1
d_call: TRBD2
clone_size: NA

cdr3_aa: CASSFDRGGNTIYF
cdr3_nt: TGTGCCAGCAGCTTTGACCGGGGAGGAAACACCATATATTTT
cdr3_length: 14
v_call: TRBV7-8
j_call: TRBJ1-3
d_call: NA
clone_size: NA

cdr3_aa: CASSASGGANTGELFF
cdr3_nt: TGTGCCAGCAGCGCTAGCGGGGGCGCGAACACCGGGGAGCTGTTTTTT
cdr3_length: 16
v_call: TRBV9
j_call: TRBJ2-2
d_call: TRBD2
clone_size: NA

cdr3_aa: CATRNQGATYNEQFF
cdr3_nt: TGTGCCACCAGAAATCAGGGGGCTACCTACAATGAGCAGTTCTTC
cdr3_length: 15
v_call: TRBV24-1
j_call: TRBJ2-1
d_call: TRBD1
clone_size: NA

cdr3_aa: CASSLTRQETQYF
cdr3_nt: TGTGCCAGCAGTTTGACACGCCAAGAGACCCAGTACTTC
cdr3_length: 13
v_call: TRBV2
j_call: TRBJ2-5
d_call: NA
clone_size: few

cdr3_aa: CASSPPRASGEETQYF
cdr3_nt: TGTGCCAGCAGCCCACCCCGGGCTAGCGGGGAAGAGACCCAGTACTTC
cdr3_length: 16
v_call: TRBV2
j_call: TRBJ2-5
d_call: TRBD2
clone_size: NA

cdr3_aa: CASSFGGGQETQYF
cdr3_nt: TGTGCCAGCAGCTTCGGCGGGGGGCAAGAGACCCAGTACTTC
cdr3_length: 14
v_call: TRBV7-6
j_call: TRBJ2-5
d_call: TRBD2
clone_size: NA

cdr3_aa: CASSPTPTGGQQHF
cdr3_nt: TGTGCCAGCTCTCCCACCCCGACAGGGGGGCAGCAGCATTTT
cdr3_length: 14
v_call: TRBV18
j_call: TRBJ1-5
d_call: TRBD1
clone_size: NA

cdr3_aa: CASSFRDFNEQFF
cdr3_nt: TGTGCCAGCAGCTTTCGGGACTTCAATGAGCAGTTCTTC
cdr3_length: 13
v_call: TRBV2
j_call: TRBJ2-1
d_call: NA
clone_size: NA

cdr3_aa: CASSLDGGGAISYGYTF
cdr3_nt: TGTGCCAGCAGCTTAGATGGGGGGGGCGCAATTTCCTATGGCTACACCTTC
cdr3_length: 17
v_call: TRBV11-2
j_call: TRBJ1-2
d_call: NA
clone_size: NA

cdr3_aa: CASRESGSTDTQYF
cdr3_nt: TGTGCCAGCAGAGAAAGCGGGAGCACAGATACGCAGTATTTT
cdr3_length: 14
v_call: TRBV5-4
j_call: TRBJ2-3
d_call: NA
clone_size: NA

cdr3_aa: CASSPGQANYGYTF
cdr3_nt: TGTGCCAGCAGTCCGGGACAGGCAAACTATGGCTACACCTTC
cdr3_length: 14
v_call: TRBV27
j_call: TRBJ1-2
d_call: TRBD1
clone_size: NA

cdr3_aa: CASSSEPWETQYF
cdr3_nt: TGTGCCAGCAGCTCGGAGCCGTGGGAGACCCAGTACTTC
cdr3_length: 13
v_call: TRBV5-4
j_call: TRBJ2-5
d_call: NA
clone_size: NA